This TCR beta chain was retrieved from a study of blood T cell repertoires in COVID-19 (dated by TCRdb to between 2020 and 2021). About the investigation overall: Samples from collaborators originated in the United States, Italy and Spain and spanned both the acute and convalescent phases of COVID-19. The material from the prospective study consisted of cDNA or gDNA derived from T cells, B-cell-depleted T cells, or PBMCs. Deeply sampled blood TCRbeta repertoires from subjects exposed to, actively infected with, or recovered from COVID-19 were included in the dataset. The repertoires were released in a freely available public database intended as a resource for research on the immune response to SARS-CoV-2. Samples came from the ongoing ImmuneRACE study (first 160 participants) plus 1,254 subjects from 6 global collaborators. A de-identified subject ID, COVID-19 status, age in years and sex were almost always included in the sample metadata. Where available, HLA class I and class II types were taken from metadata supplied by the sample provider and were not determined by assay-based typing. Results and caveats for the whole study, not just this receptor: The quantity of clinical and demographic metadata differed by source and by participant and was supplied without curation.

The immunoSEQ Assay, a bias-controlled multiplex PCR, was used to amplify TCRbeta CDR3 regions from genomic DNA. In the paper's pipeline: The number of nucleated cells in each sample was estimated by amplification of reference gene primers within the assay. Sequence reads were collapsed and filtered to measure the absolute abundance of every unique TCRbeta CDR3 rearrangement. For each sample, productive Simpson clonality was calculated as the square root of Simpson's diversity index over productive rearrangements. The immuneACCESS repertoire file appears here via TCRdb, limited to in-frame rearrangements. These files lack a portion of the clones; in checked studies, under half of the deficit traces to unresolved V genes, and the cause of the others is not known. The V and J calls and the clone size are those of that table, but D and trimming were determined from the DNA. The sample table lists under 300,000 clones, roughly 91% of them with a count of one. Together, the top ten hold over 7.5% of the sample.

Regarding this clone: Its target antigen remains unknown. Base qualities were left out, and no much larger clone turns up one base away.

V gives up 0 bases and J gives up 8 bases, and the segment between their germline ends measures 13 bases. Spanning cysteine to phenylalanine, the CDR3 consists of 15 amino acids. Of the read, only the CDR3 DNA is kept; its 45 bases are in frame from base 1. CDR1 is given as MNHEY and CDR2 as SVGAGI, both from the germline V gene. Participants in the prospective study were enrolled through a virtual design, were aged roughly 18 to 100 years, and lived in roughly 26 United States geographic areas. In the prospective study, participants were assigned to cohorts based on the clinical history participants reported in a screening survey and a study questionnaire. Recovered participants in ImmuneRACE Cohort 3 were defined by two consecutive negative NP/OP PCR tests, clearance by a healthcare professional, or resolution of symptoms. In the prospective study, mobile phlebotomists collected whole blood, serum and a nasopharyngeal or oropharyngeal swab from each participant. Additional blood draws and questionnaires over an approximately two-month period could optionally be provided by prospective study participants. Before DNA extraction, blood samples from the prospective study were shipped at room temperature or frozen.

This sequence originates from a man between 35 and 55 years old who had recovered from COVID-19. This chain is built from TRBV6-5 and TRBJ1-4; the D gene lacks a confident call. The sequenced sample was PBMCs or T cells enriched from blood (not recorded which). The DNA sequence follows: TGTGCCAGCAGTTACTCCGGACTGAATAGGGAAAAACTGTTTTTT. Its amino acids are CASSYSGLNREKLFF.